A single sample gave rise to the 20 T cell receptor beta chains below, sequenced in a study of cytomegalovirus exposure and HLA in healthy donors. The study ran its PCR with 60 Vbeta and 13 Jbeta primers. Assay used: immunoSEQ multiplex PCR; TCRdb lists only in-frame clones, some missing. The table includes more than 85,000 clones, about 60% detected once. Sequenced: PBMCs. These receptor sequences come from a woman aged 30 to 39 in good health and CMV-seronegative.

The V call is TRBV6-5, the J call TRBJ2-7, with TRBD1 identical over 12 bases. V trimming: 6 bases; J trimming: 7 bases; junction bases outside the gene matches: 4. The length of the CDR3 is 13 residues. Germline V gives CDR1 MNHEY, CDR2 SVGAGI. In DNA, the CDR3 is TGTGCCAGCAGAGGGACAGGGGGCTGGGAGCAGTACTTC. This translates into CASRGTGGWEQYF.

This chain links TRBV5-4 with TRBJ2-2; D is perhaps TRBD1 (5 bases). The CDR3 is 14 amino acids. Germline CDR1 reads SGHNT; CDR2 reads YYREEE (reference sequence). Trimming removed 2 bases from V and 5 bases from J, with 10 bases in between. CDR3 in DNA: TGTGCCAGCAGCTTTAGGGGTGGTACCGGGGAGCTGTTTTTT. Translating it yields CASSFRGGTGELFF.

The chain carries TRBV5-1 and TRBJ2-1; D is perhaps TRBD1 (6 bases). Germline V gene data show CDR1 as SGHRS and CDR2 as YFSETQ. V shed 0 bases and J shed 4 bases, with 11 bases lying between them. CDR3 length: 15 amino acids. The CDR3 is CASSLGNRVYNEQFF. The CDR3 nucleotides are TGCGCCAGCAGCTTGGGGAACAGGGTTTACAATGAGCAGTTCTTC. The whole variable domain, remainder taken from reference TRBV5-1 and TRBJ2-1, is KAGVTQTPRYLIKTRGQQVTLSCSPISGHRSVSWYQQTPGQGLQFLFEYFSETQRNKGNFPGRFSGRQFSNSRSEMNVSTLELGDSALYLCASSLGNRVYNEQFFGPGTRLTVL.

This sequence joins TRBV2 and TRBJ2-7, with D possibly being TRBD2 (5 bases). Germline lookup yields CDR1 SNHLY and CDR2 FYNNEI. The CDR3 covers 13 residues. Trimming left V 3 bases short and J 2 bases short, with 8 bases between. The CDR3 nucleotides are TGTGCCAGCAGTGATCTGGGAGCCTACGAGCAGTACTTC. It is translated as CASSDLGAYEQYF.

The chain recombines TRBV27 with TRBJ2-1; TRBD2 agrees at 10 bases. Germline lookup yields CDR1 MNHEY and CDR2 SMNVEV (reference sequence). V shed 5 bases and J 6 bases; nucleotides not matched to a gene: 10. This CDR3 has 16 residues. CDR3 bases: TGTGCCAGCAGTCCTTCGGGTAGCGGGAGGTTCAATGAGCAGTTCTTC. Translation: CASSPSGSGRFNEQFF.

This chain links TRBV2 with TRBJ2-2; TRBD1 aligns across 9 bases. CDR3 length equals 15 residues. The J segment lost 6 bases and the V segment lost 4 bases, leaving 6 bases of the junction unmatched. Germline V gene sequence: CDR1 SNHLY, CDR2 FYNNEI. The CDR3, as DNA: TGTGCCAGCAGTGCACAGGGGGCTGGGGCCGGGGAGCTGTTTTTT. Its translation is CASSAQGAGAGELFF. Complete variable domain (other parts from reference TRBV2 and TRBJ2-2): EPEVTQTPSHQVTQMGQEVILRCVPISNHLYFYWYRQILGQKVEFLVSFYNNEISEKSEIFDDQFSVERPDGSNFTLKIRSTKLEDSAMYFCASSAQGAGAGELFFGEGSRLTVL.

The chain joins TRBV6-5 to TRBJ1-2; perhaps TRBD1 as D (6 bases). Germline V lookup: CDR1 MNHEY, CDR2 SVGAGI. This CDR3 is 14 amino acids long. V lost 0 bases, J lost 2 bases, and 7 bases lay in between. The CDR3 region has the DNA TGTGCCAGCAGTTACTCAGGACAGAACTATGGCTACACCTTC. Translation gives CASSYSGQNYGYTF.

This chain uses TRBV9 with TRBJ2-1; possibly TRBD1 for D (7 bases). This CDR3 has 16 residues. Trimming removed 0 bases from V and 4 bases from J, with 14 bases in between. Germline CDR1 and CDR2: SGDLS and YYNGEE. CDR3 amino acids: CASSVAVTGTYNEQFF. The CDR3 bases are TGTGCCAGCAGCGTAGCCGTGACAGGGACTTACAATGAGCAGTTCTTC.

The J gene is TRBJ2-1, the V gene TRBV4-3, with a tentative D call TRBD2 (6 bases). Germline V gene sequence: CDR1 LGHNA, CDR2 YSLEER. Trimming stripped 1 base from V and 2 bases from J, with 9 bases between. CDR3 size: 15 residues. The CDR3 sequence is CASSQASGPYNEQFF. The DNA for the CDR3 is TGCGCCAGCAGCCAAGCGAGCGGGCCCTACAATGAGCAGTTCTTC.

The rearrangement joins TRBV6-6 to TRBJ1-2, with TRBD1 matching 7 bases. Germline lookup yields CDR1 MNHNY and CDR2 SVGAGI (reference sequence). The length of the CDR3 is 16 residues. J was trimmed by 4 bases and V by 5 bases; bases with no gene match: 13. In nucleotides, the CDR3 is TGTGCCAGCAGTCGACTTACAGGGGAGGCAAGCTATGGCTACACCTTC. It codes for CASSRLTGEASYGYTF.

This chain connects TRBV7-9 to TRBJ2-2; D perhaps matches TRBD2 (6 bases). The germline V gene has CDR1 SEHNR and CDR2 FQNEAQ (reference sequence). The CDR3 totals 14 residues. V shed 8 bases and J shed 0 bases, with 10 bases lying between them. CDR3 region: CASGGVTNTGELFF. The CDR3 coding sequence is TGTGCCAGCGGAGGGGTCACGAACACCGGGGAGCTGTTTTTT.

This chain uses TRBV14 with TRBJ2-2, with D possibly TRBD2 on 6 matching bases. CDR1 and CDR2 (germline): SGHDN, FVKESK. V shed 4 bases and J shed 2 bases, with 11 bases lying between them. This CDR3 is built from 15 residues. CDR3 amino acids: CASSLGGANTGELFF. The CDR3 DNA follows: TGTGCCAGCAGCCTGGGAGGAGCCAACACCGGGGAGCTGTTTTTT.

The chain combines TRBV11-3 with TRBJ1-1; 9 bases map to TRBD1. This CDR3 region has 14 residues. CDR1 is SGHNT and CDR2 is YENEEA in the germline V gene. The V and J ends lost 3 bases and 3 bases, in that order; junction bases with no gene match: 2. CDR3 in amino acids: CASSLTGGDTEAFF. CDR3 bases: TGTGCCAGCAGCTTGACAGGGGGGGACACTGAAGCTTTCTTT.

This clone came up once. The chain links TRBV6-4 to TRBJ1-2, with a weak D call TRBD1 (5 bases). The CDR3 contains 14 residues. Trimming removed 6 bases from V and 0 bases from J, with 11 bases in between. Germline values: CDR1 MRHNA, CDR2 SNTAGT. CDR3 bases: TGTGCCAGCAGCGCGGGGCCCGCTAACTATGGCTACACCTTC. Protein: CASSAGPANYGYTF.

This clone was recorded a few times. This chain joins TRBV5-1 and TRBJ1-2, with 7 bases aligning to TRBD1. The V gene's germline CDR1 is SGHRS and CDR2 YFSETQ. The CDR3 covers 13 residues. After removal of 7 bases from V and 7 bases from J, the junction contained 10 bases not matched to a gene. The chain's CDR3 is CASQGGGRSGYTF. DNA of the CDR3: TGCGCCAGCCAGGGGGGAGGTCGTAGTGGCTACACCTTC.

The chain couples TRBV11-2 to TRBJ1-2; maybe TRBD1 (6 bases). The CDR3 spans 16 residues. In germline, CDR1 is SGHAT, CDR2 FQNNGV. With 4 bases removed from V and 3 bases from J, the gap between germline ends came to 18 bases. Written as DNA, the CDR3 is TGTGCCAGCAGCTCGGCCCGGACAGAAGATTACTATGGCTACACCTTC. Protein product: CASSSARTEDYYGYTF.

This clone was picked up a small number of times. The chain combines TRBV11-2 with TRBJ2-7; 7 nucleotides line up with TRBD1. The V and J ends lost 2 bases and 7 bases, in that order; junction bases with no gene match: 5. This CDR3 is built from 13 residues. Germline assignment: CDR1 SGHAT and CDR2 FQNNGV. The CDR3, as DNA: TGTGCCAGCAGCTTAAGGGGGCGGGTAGAGCAGTACTTC. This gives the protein CASSLRGRVEQYF.

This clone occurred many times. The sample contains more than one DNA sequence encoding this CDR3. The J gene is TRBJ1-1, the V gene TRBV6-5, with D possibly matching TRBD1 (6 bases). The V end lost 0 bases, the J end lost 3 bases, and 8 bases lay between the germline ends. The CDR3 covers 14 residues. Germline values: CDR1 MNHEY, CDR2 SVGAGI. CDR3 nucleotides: TGTGCCAGCAGTTACTCCCCAGGGGACACTGAAGCTTTCTTT. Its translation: CASSYSPGDTEAFF.

DNA of the CDR3: TGTGCCAGCAGTCAGACTACAGGGGGCCGGGAGACCCAGTACTTC. Protein sequence: CASSQTTGGRETQYF. The V and J genes are TRBV27 and TRBJ2-5; 9 bases agree with TRBD1. CDR3 length: 15 residues. Trimming cost V 5 bases and J 5 bases; bases outside gene matches: 9. CDR1 is MNHEY, CDR2 SMNVEV, per germline (reference sequence).

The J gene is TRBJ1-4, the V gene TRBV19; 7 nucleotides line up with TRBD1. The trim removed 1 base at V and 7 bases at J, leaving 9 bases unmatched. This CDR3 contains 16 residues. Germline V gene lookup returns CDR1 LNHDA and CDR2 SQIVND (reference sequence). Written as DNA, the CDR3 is TGTGCCAGTAGTATAGGGCAGGGGGTCAACTCTGAAAAACTGTTTTTT. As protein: CASSIGQGVNSEKLFF.